The subject of this entry is one TCR beta chain. Its antigen is not yet known. One base away there is no much larger clone; base qualities are not given. Repertoires were sampled repeatedly over the course of chemoradiotherapy, so clonal expansion could be followed in the tumor microenvironment. Deletion took 6 bases off V and 6 bases off J, with a span of 15 bases between the germline ends. The CDR3 goes from the cysteine to the phenylalanine over 14 residues. Just the 42-base CDR3 DNA is kept, in frame starting at base 1. CDR1 and CDR2, per the germline V gene, are MNHEY and SVGAGI. The method behind the library was the immunoSEQ multiplex PCR assay. Held by TCRdb, this immuneACCESS table contains in-frame sequences only and omits some clones. Under half of the omission traces to an unresolved V gene where checked; the cause of the rest is unknown. The sample table contains under 20,000 clones; only one count was recorded for 75% to 80% of them. The ten biggest clones cover approximately 11% of the sample.

This sample is drawn from a study of chemoradiotherapy in HPV16-positive cancers (dated by TCRdb to between 2021 and 2024). About the investigation overall: Using functional T-cell assays on cells from two HPV16-positive patients, the researchers defined candidate HPV-specific T-cell clones and common TCR motifs. Next, the candidate HPV-specific TCRs and motifs were followed in TCR repertoires from more than 70 patients with HPV-related cancers. The study asked whether T-cell immunity to the HPV oncoproteins E6 and E7 changes during chemoradiotherapy and whether this immunity affects survival. On the study overall, not on this receptor specifically: The survival association was reported for HPV16-positive patients, and the functional definition of HPV-specific T cells was derived from only a couple of HPV16-positive patients. Expansion of candidate HPV-specific clones and E7-related TCR motifs was observed in the tumor microenvironment during treatment, whereas no such expansion was observed for non-HPV-specific T cells. In HPV16-positive patients, expansion of HPV-responsive T cells during chemoradiotherapy was found to be associated with improved recurrence-free survival.

This clonotype was obtained from a human donor with HPV-associated anogenital cancer. The biological material was taken from a patient who underwent chemoradiotherapy. Recombination linked TRBV6-5 to TRBJ2-4, with an unclear D gene assignment. The CDR3 amino acid sequence is: CASRPQITGNIQYF. The DNA reads TGTGCCAGCAGGCCTCAGATAACGGGAAACATTCAGTACTTC.